This TCR beta chain is from a study of shared clonotypes between healthy human individuals. The protocol was immunoSEQ multiplex PCR, while the TCRdb copy is restricted to in-frame clones and leaves out a portion. The sample has some 1,600,000 clones; 95% to 99% are singletons. Subsets obtained from CD4+ cells comprised CD45RA+ naive and CD45RA-negative memory cells. In the case of this clone: What it binds is not known.

The study, taken as a whole, reports: Shared across a handful of donors were 5% to 6% of the naive CD4 clonotypes.

The CDR3 runs 17 residues. The chain has TRBV21-1 and TRBJ1-5; the table's D gene call, TRBD1, was not cross checked with the DNA. TRBV21-1 is a pseudogene. This TCR was recovered from a man aged 25-45 years in good health. The material sequenced was naive CD4+ T cells sorted from blood. Stated subset: CD45RA+ positively selected. This CDR3 reads CASSNWKGIQNNQPQHF. The DNA of the CDR3 is TGTGCCAGCAGCAACTGGAAGGGGATCCAGAACAATCAGCCCCAGCATTTT.